Shown below are 13 T cell receptor beta chains from a single sample sequenced in a study of CD8 T cells in ankylosing spondylitis. General study results and limits: Seemingly distinctive of ankylosing spondylitis blood was a TCR beta motif formed by eight highly homologous variants.

These receptors have no known antigen. TCRdb reprocessed the 5' RACE reads via MiXCR and lists one record per CDR3 protein. Of about 440,000 distinct CDR3 sequences listed, 17% were seen once; the top ten hold approximately 0.93%. The sample comprised blood, either unsorted or a sorted T cell fraction (not recorded which). The receptors come from a male donor with ankylosing spondylitis.

The chain employs TRBV12-3 or TRBV12-4 and TRBJ1-6; 9 nucleotides align to TRBD1. CDR3 size: 17 residues. The V segment lost 1 base and the J segment 9 bases; nucleotides outside the gene matches: 10. CDR3 protein: CASSLGSWDRVFSPLHF. The CDR3 coding sequence is TGTGCCAGCAGTTTAGGGTCGTGGGACAGGGTTTTTTCACCCCTCCACTTT.

This chain links TRBV12-3 or TRBV12-4 with TRBJ2-7, with no clear D. The germline V and J ends were trimmed by 3 bases and 5 bases, with 14 bases remaining between them. The CDR3 runs 14 residues. The CDR3 sequence: CASSLGKSVNEQYF. The CDR3 DNA is TGTGCCAGCAGTTTGGGGAAGAGTGTCAACGAGCAGTACTTC.

The chain couples TRBV11-1 to TRBJ2-7; D is unresolved. Trimming removed 5 bases at V and 1 base at J, with 24 bases between. CDR3 length equals 18 residues. In germline, CDR1 is SGHAT, CDR2 FQDESV (reference sequence). CDR3: CASSPYFGRRIVSYEQYF. CDR3 sequence (DNA): TGTGCCAGCAGCCCTTATTTCGGTCGTAGGATTGTTTCCTACGAGCAGTACTTC.

The rearrangement joins TRBV3-1 to TRBJ2-1; 7 bases align to TRBD2. CDR1 is LGHDT and CDR2 is YNNKEL in the germline V gene (reference sequence). This CDR3 is built from 16 residues. Unmatched junction bases numbered 11, after V lost 1 base and J lost 8 bases. The CDR3 is CASSQVKGGPLDEQFF. The CDR3, as DNA: TGTGCCAGCAGCCAAGTGAAGGGAGGGCCTTTGGATGAGCAGTTCTTC.

The rearrangement joins TRBV5-1 to TRBJ1-2; D perhaps matches TRBD1 (5 bases). The CDR3 consists of 15 residues. Germline V CDR1 and CDR2: SGHRS, YFSETQ. V was pared by 0 bases and J by 4 bases, with 13 bases between. The CDR3 sequence: CASSLAAGRGYGYTF. The CDR3 bases are TGCGCCAGCAGCTTGGCCGCGGGGCGCGGCTATGGCTACACCTTC.

This chain joins TRBV20-1 and TRBJ2-1, with 8 bases aligning to TRBD2. Looked up from germline, CDR1 is DFQATT and CDR2 is SNEGSKA (reference sequence). This CDR3 contains 15 residues. The V segment lost 5 bases and the J segment 2 bases; nucleotides outside the gene matches: 8. The CDR3 is CSAVSGSRAYNEQFF. The CDR3 DNA follows: TGCAGTGCTGTGAGCGGGAGTCGGGCCTACAATGAGCAGTTCTTC.

V is TRBV5-1 and J is TRBJ2-3; D might be TRBD2 (6 bases). V lost 0 bases to trimming and J lost 1 base, with 12 bases between them. Germline CDR1 SGHRS, CDR2 YFSETQ. The CDR3 has 16 residues. The CDR3 DNA is TGCGCCAGCAGCTTGGGGGGCGCTAGCGGCACAGATACGCAGTATTTT. Translation: CASSLGGASGTDTQYF.

V gene TRBV5-6 combines with J gene TRBJ2-3; D not certain. The ends were cut back, 4 bases at V and 0 bases at J, with 18 bases in the middle. The length of the CDR3 is 17 residues. Germline CDR1 SGHDT, CDR2 YYEEEE. This CDR3 is CASSPAWSITSTDTQYF. The CDR3 bases are TGTGCCAGCAGCCCCGCTTGGTCGATAACTAGCACAGATACGCAGTATTTT.

The chain carries TRBV29-1 and TRBJ2-3; perhaps D is TRBD1 or TRBD2 (5 bases each). This CDR3 comprises 12 residues. Germline V gene lookup returns CDR1 SQVTM and CDR2 ANQGSEA. V shed 5 bases and J shed 4 bases, with 10 bases lying between them. CDR3 in amino acids: CSVCRDADTQYF. CDR3 bases: TGCAGCGTTTGTAGGGACGCAGATACGCAGTATTTT.

This chain uses TRBV5-1 with TRBJ2-5, with unresolved D. Germline V lookup: CDR1 SGHRS, CDR2 YFSETQ. CDR3 size: 11 residues. V lost 6 bases to trimming and J lost 3 bases, with 6 bases between them. Written as DNA, the CDR3 is TGCGCCAGCAAGGCAGAAGAGACCCAGTACTTC. It encodes CASKAEETQYF.

This clonotype was seen only a few times. The chain is built from TRBV15 and TRBJ2-1; the match to TRBD2 covers 7 bases. The CDR3 runs 17 residues. The junction had 7 bases not matched to a gene; V was cut back by 2 bases and J by 0 bases. CDR1 LNHNV and CDR2 YYDKDF come from the germline V gene (reference sequence). The CDR3 nucleotides are TGTGCCACCAGCAGATCCCTGGGAGGGGCCTCCTACAATGAGCAGTTCTTC. Translation gives CATSRSLGGASYNEQFF.

This CDR3 is CASSRTEEGYEQYF. For the CDR3, the DNA is TGTGCCAGCTCTCGGACGGAGGAGGGTTACGAGCAGTACTTC. This chain connects TRBV4-2 to TRBJ2-7; TRBD2 might be the D (6 bases). CDR1 LGHNA and CDR2 YNFKEQ come from the germline V gene. This CDR3 comprises 14 residues. V was shortened by 8 bases and J by 4 bases, with 18 bases between the two germline ends.

The table lists this clonotype with a few counts. The chain employs TRBV11-2 and TRBJ1-1; D possibly corresponds to TRBD1 (5 bases). The ends were cut back, 5 bases at V and 7 bases at J, with 14 bases in the middle. The CDR3 extends over 13 amino acids. The germline CDR1 and CDR2 sequences are SGHAT and FQNNGV. Written as DNA, the CDR3 is TGTGCCAGCAGCCAGGTTGGTGGGGGTGAAGCTTTCTTT. This codes for CASSQVGGGEAFF.